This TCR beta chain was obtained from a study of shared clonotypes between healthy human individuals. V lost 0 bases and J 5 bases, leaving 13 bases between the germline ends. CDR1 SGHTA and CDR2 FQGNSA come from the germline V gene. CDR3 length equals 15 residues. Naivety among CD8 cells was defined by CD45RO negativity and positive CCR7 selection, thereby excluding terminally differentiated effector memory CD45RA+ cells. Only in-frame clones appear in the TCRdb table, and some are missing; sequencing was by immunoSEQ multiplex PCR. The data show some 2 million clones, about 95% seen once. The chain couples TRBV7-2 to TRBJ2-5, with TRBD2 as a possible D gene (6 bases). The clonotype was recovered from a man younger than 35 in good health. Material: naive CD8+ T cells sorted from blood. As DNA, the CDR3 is TGTGCCAGCAGCTTAGCGGTCCCTAGCGCGGAGACCCAGTACTTC. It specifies CASSLAVPSAETQYF.